These T cell receptor beta chains were read from a single sample in a study of cytotoxic CD8 clonotypes in ibrutinib-treated CLL. The repertoire was sequenced with immunoSEQ multiplex PCR; TCRdb's copy has only in-frame clones and lacks some. The repertoire consists of approximately 330,000 clones, with just under 80% occurring once and the leading ten covering over 5%. Source: PBMCs, taken before ibrutinib treatment. Receptors were obtained from a human donor with chronic lymphocytic leukemia. Each CDR3 is given without its conserved first and last residue.

V gene	J gene	CDR3 protein
TRBV10-3	TRBJ1-1	ANSGTENTEAF
TRBV5-1	TRBJ1-2	ASSLAIEGGYT
TRBV7-8	TRBJ2-7	ASSLPLGTGLISYEQY
TRBV4-3	TRBJ1-2	ASSQGTGGSYGYT
TRBV15	TRBJ2-5	ATSRGTSGEGKETQY
TRBV20-1	TRBJ1-2	SATRGYT
TRBV5-1	TRBJ1-1	ASSLWDSDTEAF
TRBV10-2	TRBJ2-1	ASSPPSRPYNEQF
TRBV6-5	TRBJ2-3	ASSLLAGTDTQY
TRBV25-1	TRBJ1-2	ASSEGKTGNYGYT
TRBV5-1	TRBJ2-5	ASSLGQNQETQY
TRBV29-1	TRBJ1-5	SVASGGLNQPQH
TRBV19	TRBJ2-7	ASSIGQGEGGKY
TRBV19	TRBJ1-5	ASSPLEGGGNQPQH
TRBV7-8	TRBJ2-5	ASSLRTVYQETQY
TRBV11-2	TRBJ2-7	ASSLYFYEQY
TRBV6-6	TRBJ2-7	ASSYEGLAGGEQY
TRBV7-9	TRBJ1-4	ASSEGTGGKLF
TRBV2	TRBJ2-3	ASSGGLAGGTDTQY
TRBV27	TRBJ2-5	ASSERTGETQY
TRBV7-9	TRBJ2-2	ASSRGLAGVTGELF
TRBV9	TRBJ2-1	ASSVAGGQGVDEQF
TRBV5-8	TRBJ1-5	ASSPTSWNQPQH
TRBV6-1	TRBJ1-5	ASNEVRGNQPQH
TRBV30	TRBJ2-1	AWSSDVYEQF
TRBV27	TRBJ2-7	ASSFSEGPSSYEQY
TRBV19	TRBJ2-7	ASSTTELYEQY
TRBV7-9	TRBJ1-2	ASSHGQGADFNYGYT
TRBV6-5	TRBJ1-5	ASSYGFPGQPQH
TRBV29-1	TRBJ2-1	SAGAGGTSKVEQF
TRBV2	TRBJ2-2	ASRHRGRNTGELF
TRBV5-4	TRBJ1-1	ASSLDQAYTEAF
TRBV20-1	TRBJ1-2	SATDGYT
TRBV19	TRBJ2-6	ASSIDAASEANVLT
TRBV6-5	TRBJ1-5	ASSYGGDSNQPQH
TRBV10-2	TRBJ1-1	ASKEAGTEAF
TRBV9	TRBJ2-3	ASSVAGLAVDTQY
TRBV4-3	TRBJ1-1	ASSQDQDRVLTEAF
TRBV9	TRBJ2-1	ASSVSGQGAYEQF
TRBV7-2	TRBJ1-3	ASSPRVTGNTIY
TRBV5-1	TRBJ2-3	ASRPSGSSDTQY
TRBV18	TRBJ2-5	ASSQTRQGARYQETQY
TRBV19	TRBJ2-7	ASSGMSGGEQY
TRBV4-3	TRBJ1-1	ASSQDRGQAYTEAF
TRBV4-2	TRBJ2-5	ASSQGQHQETQY
TRBV2	TRBJ1-2	ASGTGINGYT
TRBV5-1	TRBJ2-3	ASSLSGTYGADTQY
TRBV5-6	TRBJ2-5	ASSPTNQGTQY
TRBV19	TRBJ1-2	ASSRGTGTNYGYT
TRBV9	TRBJ2-7	ASSVGGGAAYEQY
TRBV4-3	TRBJ2-7	ASSSQTGAISYEQY
TRBV28	TRBJ2-1	ASSSYFGDEQF
TRBV2	TRBJ2-7	ASSLRETYEQY
TRBV29-1	TRBJ1-4	SVGPGTVEKLF
TRBV2	TRBJ2-7	ASRVSPGGTYEQY